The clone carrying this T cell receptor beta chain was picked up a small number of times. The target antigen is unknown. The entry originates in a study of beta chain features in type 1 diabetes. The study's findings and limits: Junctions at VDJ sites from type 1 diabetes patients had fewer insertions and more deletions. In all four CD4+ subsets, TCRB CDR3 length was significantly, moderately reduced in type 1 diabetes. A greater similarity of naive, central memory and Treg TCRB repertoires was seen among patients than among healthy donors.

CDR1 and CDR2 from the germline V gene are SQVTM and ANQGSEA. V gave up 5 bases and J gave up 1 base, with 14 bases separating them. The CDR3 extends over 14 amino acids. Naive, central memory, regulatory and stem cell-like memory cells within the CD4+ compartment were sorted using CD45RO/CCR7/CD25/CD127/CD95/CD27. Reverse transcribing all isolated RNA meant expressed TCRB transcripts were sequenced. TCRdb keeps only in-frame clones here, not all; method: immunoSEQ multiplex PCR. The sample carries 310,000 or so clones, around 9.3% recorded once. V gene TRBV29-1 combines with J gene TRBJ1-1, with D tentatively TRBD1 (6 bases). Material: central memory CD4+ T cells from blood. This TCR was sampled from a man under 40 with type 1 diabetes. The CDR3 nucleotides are TGCAGCGTTTTAGGGGGGGCAGCGAACACTGAAGCTTTCTTT. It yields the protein CSVLGGAANTEAFF.